The next 27 T cell receptor beta chains were all read from a single sample in a study of patients and donors after allogeneic stem cell transplantation. TCRdb redid the calling of the RT-PCR reads with MiXCR, one entry per CDR3 protein. The sample contains about a million distinct CDR3 sequences, under 20% of which appear only once. Sequenced material: blood, either unsorted or a sorted T cell fraction (not recorded which). These receptors were obtained from a human donor who was either an allogeneic HSCT recipient or a stem cell or donor lymphocyte infusion donor (not recorded which). It is not recorded whose cells these are; they may come from a transplant donor.

This clonotype has only a few counts. The chain joins TRBV4-1 to TRBJ2-3; no firm D call. Germline CDR1 is MGHRA and CDR2 is YSYEKL. CDR3 length: 16 residues. V lost 1 base, J lost 1 base, and 12 bases lay in between. CDR3 nucleotide sequence: TGCGCCAGCAGCCAAGTCGGGCCGCAGGGCACAGATACGCAGTATTTT. Protein product: CASSQVGPQGTDTQYF.

This clonotype was picked up a small number of times. This chain joins TRBV24-1 and TRBJ2-7; 12 bases match TRBD1. V trimming: 3 bases; J trimming: 3 bases; junction bases outside the gene matches: 5. Germline V gene sequence: CDR1 KGHDR, CDR2 SFDVKD. This CDR3 has 16 residues. CDR3 residues: CATSDQGQGAGYEQYF. CDR3 DNA sequence: TGTGCCACCAGTGATCAGGGACAGGGGGCCGGCTACGAGCAGTACTTC.

The chain employs TRBV19 and TRBJ1-4; no clear D gene. The CDR3 consists of 14 residues. Germline CDR1 and CDR2: LNHDA and SQIVND (reference sequence). V shed 6 bases and J shed 5 bases, with 13 bases lying between them. In DNA, the CDR3 is TGTGCCAGTAGACAGCCCAGATTGAATGAAAAACTGTTTTTT. Translated, it gives CASRQPRLNEKLFF. Drawing the rest from reference TRBV19 and TRBJ1-4, the complete variable domain is DGGITQSPKYLFRKEGQNVTLSCEQNLNHDAMYWYRQDPGQGLRLIYYSQIVNDFQKGDIAEGYSVSREKKESFPLTVTSAQKNPTAFYLCASRQPRLNEKLFFGSGTQLSVL.

This clonotype was seen only a few times. The chain recombines TRBV2 with TRBJ1-6, with D uncertain. Trimming left V 5 bases short and J 8 bases short, with 4 bases between. Germline-derived CDR1 and CDR2 are SNHLY and FYNNEI. The CDR3 spans 11 residues. The CDR3 loop is CASSSYSPLHF. The CDR3 DNA sequence: TGTGCCAGCAGTTCATATTCACCCCTCCACTTT. Drawing the rest from reference TRBV2 and TRBJ1-6, the complete variable domain is EPEVTQTPSHQVTQMGQEVILRCVPISNHLYFYWYRQILGQKVEFLVSFYNNEISEKSEIFDDQFSVERPDGSNFTLKIRSTKLEDSAMYFCASSSYSPLHFGNGTRLTVT.

The chain links TRBV20-1 to TRBJ2-1, with TRBD2 identical over 11 bases. The V gene's germline CDR1 is DFQATT and CDR2 SNEGSKA (reference sequence). V dropped 3 bases and J dropped 7; count of bases not matched to a gene: 5. This CDR3 spans 14 amino acids. The CDR3 loop reads CSASGTSGRNEQFF. The DNA of the CDR3 is TGCAGTGCTAGCGGGACTAGCGGACGAAATGAGCAGTTCTTC.

The J gene is TRBJ2-7, the V gene TRBV20-1; 10 nucleotides align to TRBD2. This CDR3 is built from 17 residues. Losses at the gene ends were 0 bases for V and 0 bases for J; bases not matched to a gene: 8. The germline V gene encodes CDR1 DFQATT and CDR2 SNEGSKA (reference sequence). The CDR3 spells CSARDPATSGSSYEQYF. Written as DNA, the CDR3 is TGCAGTGCTAGAGATCCCGCGACTAGCGGGTCCTCCTACGAGCAGTACTTC.

The chain employs TRBV13 and TRBJ1-2; 7 bases map to TRBD1. The V gene's germline CDR1 is PRHDT and CDR2 FYEKMQ (reference sequence). With 5 bases clipped from V and 8 bases from J, the junction kept 8 bases outside the gene matches. CDR3 length: 13 amino acids. The CDR3 DNA reads TGTGCCAGCAGCAGGGGACAGAAACAGGGCTACACCTTC. Encoded protein: CASSRGQKQGYTF.

This clonotype appeared many times. This chain joins TRBV27 and TRBJ2-7; 7 positions match TRBD1. Germline CDR1 reads MNHEY; CDR2 reads SMNVEV (reference sequence). V lost 5 bases and J lost 4; bases outside the gene matches: 8. The CDR3 totals 14 residues. CDR3 sequence (DNA): TGTGCCAGCAGTCCCCCGGGACAGCCTTACGAGCAGTACTTC. Its translation: CASSPPGQPYEQYF.

This clonotype was detected many times. The chain has TRBV7-8 and TRBJ1-4; D remains ambiguous. CDR3 length: 15 residues. Trimming stripped 1 base from V and 5 bases from J, with 11 bases between. Germline assignment: CDR1 SGHVS and CDR2 FQNEAQ. CDR3 sequence: CASSLGMMPNEKLFF. CDR3 nucleotide sequence: TGTGCCAGCAGCTTAGGGATGATGCCCAATGAAAAACTGTTTTTT. Full variable domain (rest looked up from reference TRBV7-8 and TRBJ1-4): GAGVSQSPRYKVAKRGQDVALRCDPISGHVSLFWYQQALGQGPEFLTYFQNEAQLDKSGLPSDRFFAERPEGSVSTLKIQRTQQEDSAVYLCASSLGMMPNEKLFFGSGTQLSVL.

This clonotype has a count of ten or more. V usage is TRBV19 and J usage is TRBJ2-5, with 7 nucleotides matching TRBD1. Unmatched junction bases numbered 1, after V lost 4 bases and J lost 2 bases. CDR3 length equals 13 residues. CDR1 and CDR2 from the germline V gene are LNHDA and SQIVND (reference sequence). The CDR3 region is CASSKGQQETQYF. CDR3 sequence (DNA): TGTGCCAGTAGTAAGGGACAGCAAGAGACCCAGTACTTC.

The V call is TRBV5-1, the J call TRBJ2-1; possibly TRBD2 for D (5 bases). V lost 4 bases, J lost 4 bases, and 12 bases lay in between. Germline CDR1 is SGHRS and CDR2 is YFSETQ. CDR3 size: 14 residues. As DNA, the CDR3 is TGCGCCAGCAGCCGCGAGACTACTTACAATGAGCAGTTCTTC. It is translated as CASSRETTYNEQFF. Looking up the rest from reference TRBV5-1 and TRBJ2-1 gives the full variable domain: KAGVTQTPRYLIKTRGQQVTLSCSPISGHRSVSWYQQTPGQGLQFLFEYFSETQRNKGNFPGRFSGRQFSNSRSEMNVSTLELGDSALYLCASSRETTYNEQFFGPGTRLTVL.

There are a few counts of this clonotype. This chain connects TRBV20-1 to TRBJ1-3; TRBD1 might be the D (5 bases). Germline loops: CDR1 DFQATT, CDR2 SNEGSKA (reference sequence). The CDR3 extends over 11 amino acids. Trimming took off 6 bases at V and 5 bases at J, with 8 bases between the two ends. The chain's CDR3 is CSATERNTIYF. In nucleotides, the CDR3 is TGCAGTGCGACAGAGAGAAACACCATATATTTT.

V gene TRBV18 combines with J gene TRBJ2-4; perhaps TRBD2 as D (5 bases). Per germline, CDR1 KGHSH and CDR2 LQKENI. With 3 bases removed from V and 5 bases from J, the gap between germline ends came to 11 bases. The CDR3 totals 14 residues. The CDR3 coding sequence is TGTGCCAGCTCACCCGCCGGGATCGAAAACATTCAGTACTTC. This sequence encodes CASSPAGIENIQYF.

The V gene is TRBV12-3 or TRBV12-4, the J gene TRBJ1-1; 9 positions match TRBD1. The CDR3 is made up of 13 amino acids. Trimming removed 7 bases from V and 13 bases from J; junction bases left unmatched: 13. The CDR3 loop is CASTLTTGGRGFF. The CDR3, as DNA: TGTGCCAGCACTCTCACAACAGGGGGCAGAGGTTTCTTT.

V is TRBV24-1 and J is TRBJ2-2, with 13 bases aligning to TRBD2. V shed 3 bases, J shed 5 bases, and the junction held 5 bases outside the gene matches. This CDR3 has 17 amino acids. Germline CDR1 and CDR2: KGHDR and SFDVKD. CDR3 in DNA: TGTGCCACCAGTGATATGACTAGCGGGAGGAAAACCGGGGAGCTGTTTTTT. This sequence encodes CATSDMTSGRKTGELFF.

The chain carries TRBV27 and TRBJ1-2; perhaps TRBD1 as D (6 bases). This CDR3 has 15 residues. CDR1 is MNHEY and CDR2 is SMNVEV in the germline V gene (reference sequence). Trimming removed 5 bases from V and 2 bases from J, with 15 bases in between. CDR3: CASSLTGLANYGYTF. For the CDR3, the DNA is TGTGCCAGCAGTCTTACAGGGTTAGCGAACTATGGCTACACCTTC.

This clonotype was picked up a small number of times. The genes are TRBV7-2 and TRBJ2-7; TRBD1 matches 7 bases. Trimming at V came to 1 base and at J to 3 bases, leaving 6 bases not matched to a gene. The CDR3 length is 15 residues. Germline V CDR1 and CDR2: SGHTA, FQGNSA. CDR3 region: CASSLVGTEFYEQYF. The DNA for the CDR3 is TGTGCCAGCAGCTTAGTCGGGACAGAGTTCTACGAGCAGTACTTC. The full variable domain, completed using reference TRBV7-2 and TRBJ2-7, is GAGVSQSPSNKVTEKGKDVELRCDPISGHTALYWYRQSLGQGLEFLIYFQGNSAPDKSGLPSDRFSAERTGGSVSTLTIQRTQQEDSAVYLCASSLVGTEFYEQYFGPGTRLTVT.

The V and J genes are TRBV7-9 and TRBJ2-7, with 10 positions matching TRBD2. CDR1 is SEHNR, CDR2 FQNEAQ, per germline (reference sequence). The CDR3 loop spans 15 amino acids. V lost 5 bases, J lost 3 bases, and 7 bases stayed unmatched. CDR3 loop: CASSNSGGLRYEQYF. DNA for the CDR3: TGTGCCAGCAGCAATAGCGGGGGGCTCCGCTACGAGCAGTACTTC.

Regarding this clonotype: This may come from a read error, since a much larger clone is one base off. The rearrangement joins TRBV4-3 to TRBJ1-2, with 8 bases identical to TRBD1. The CDR3 length is 15 residues. The germline CDR1 and CDR2 sequences are LGHNA and YSLEER. The V segment lost 4 bases and the J segment 8 bases; nucleotides outside the gene matches: 12. The CDR3: CASSPGQGTLRGYTF. The CDR3 DNA sequence: TGCGCCAGCAGCCCCGGACAGGGAACTTTGAGAGGCTACACCTTC.

This sequence joins TRBV24-1 and TRBJ2-1, with 13 nucleotides matching TRBD2. In germline, CDR1 is KGHDR, CDR2 SFDVKD. The CDR3 covers 16 residues. V trimming: 3 bases; J trimming: 4 bases; junction bases outside the gene matches: 2. CDR3 coding DNA: TGTGCCACCAGTGATCCGACTAGCGGGAGGTACAATGAGCAGTTCTTC. Residues: CATSDPTSGRYNEQFF.

The chain joins TRBV29-1 to TRBJ2-3; possible D gene TRBD2, 6 bases. This CDR3 has 12 residues. From germline, CDR1 is SQVTM and CDR2 ANQGSEA. Trimming stripped 7 bases from V and 1 base from J, with 9 bases between. CDR3 nucleotide sequence: TGCAGCGAGCGGGTCCGCACAGATACGCAGTATTTT. Its protein product is CSERVRTDTQYF.

The rearrangement joins TRBV11-2 to TRBJ2-2; 7 positions match TRBD2. The germline V gene encodes CDR1 SGHAT and CDR2 FQNNGV. J lost 8 bases, V lost 5 bases, and 8 bases had no gene match. The CDR3 has 14 amino acids. This CDR3 is CASSPGGALGELFF. The CDR3 DNA follows: TGTGCCAGCAGCCCGGGGGGAGCGCTAGGGGAGCTGTTTTTT.

This clonotype was observed at least ten times. The chain uses TRBV12-3 or TRBV12-4 and TRBJ2-5, with TRBD2 matching over 8 bases. J lost 1 base, V lost 5 bases, and 6 bases had no gene match. There are 15 residues in the CDR3. CDR3 nucleotides: TGTGCCAGCAGTAGAGCGGGGGCTTCCCAAGAGACCCAGTACTTC. As protein: CASSRAGASQETQYF.

J is TRBJ2-1 and V is TRBV10-3; the D call may be TRBD1 or TRBD2 (5 bases each). CDR1 ENHRY and CDR2 SYGVKD come from the germline V gene. This CDR3 is built from 17 residues. Trimming removed 4 bases at V and 0 bases at J, with 16 bases between. CDR3 sequence: CAISGEFREFSYNEQFF. The DNA of the CDR3 is TGTGCCATCAGTGGGGAGTTCAGGGAATTCTCCTACAATGAGCAGTTCTTC.

This clonotype showed up many times. The chain uses TRBV6-1 and TRBJ1-3; D is possibly TRBD1 (5 bases). With 6 bases removed from V and 0 bases from J, the gap between germline ends came to 12 bases. This CDR3 region has 15 residues. CDR1 and CDR2 from the germline V gene are MNHNS and SASEGT. As DNA, the CDR3 is TGTGCCAGCAGCTTGGACACAGACTCTGGAAACACCATATATTTT. Protein sequence: CASSLDTDSGNTIYF.

This clonotype has a handful of counts. This chain links TRBV5-1 with TRBJ1-6; maybe TRBD1 (5 bases). The CDR3 is made up of 15 amino acids. The germline V and J ends were trimmed by 3 bases and 5 bases, with 12 bases remaining between them. Looked up from germline, CDR1 is SGHRS and CDR2 is YFSETQ. Written as DNA, the CDR3 is TGCGCCAGCAGCTGGTATGACAGAGATAATTCACCCCTCCACTTT. Translating it yields CASSWYDRDNSPLHF.

The rearrangement uses TRBV15 and TRBJ1-1, with D maybe TRBD1 (5 bases). Germline loops: CDR1 LNHNV, CDR2 YYDKDF (reference sequence). Trimming shortened V by 0 bases and J by 3 bases, and 17 bases separated the two germline ends. The CDR3 has 17 amino acids. This CDR3 reads CATSRDFRGNGDTEAFF. The CDR3, as DNA: TGTGCCACCAGCAGAGATTTTAGGGGAAACGGGGACACTGAAGCTTTCTTT.